These T cell receptor beta chains were read from a single sample in a study of blood T cell repertoires in COVID-19. Only in-frame clones appear in the TCRdb table, and some are missing; sequencing was by immunoSEQ multiplex PCR. Here the sample spans 70,000 to 90,000 clones, around 90% being singletons. Sample: peripheral blood. The receptors originated from a human donor in a cohort sampled during active COVID-19. The CDR3 runs from the conserved cysteine through the conserved F or W. The D gene is left open where the match is weak.

v_gene,j_gene,d_gene,CDR3aa
TRBV7-2,TRBJ2-7,TRBD2,CASSLVAGGQGQQYF
TRBV12-5,TRBJ1-2,NA,CASGQGLENYGYTF
TRBV10-2,TRBJ1-5,TRBD1,CASNQGDSPNQPQHF
TRBV7-2,TRBJ1-2,NA,CASREAGVVSGYTF
TRBV19,TRBJ2-2,NA,CASTGAGNTGELFF
TRBV5-1,TRBJ2-1,NA,CASSFLTGSYNEQFF
TRBV7-8,TRBJ2-7,NA,CASSLIHTSHYEQYF
TRBV11-2,TRBJ2-3,NA,CASSRGQRRTDTQYF
TRBV19,TRBJ2-2,NA,CASLNRVRTGELFF
TRBV7-8,TRBJ1-4,NA,CASSRTALNEKLFF
TRBV9,TRBJ1-2,NA,CASSLEEGAVYGYTF
TRBV3-1/TRBV3-2,TRBJ2-3,NA,CASSQYYTDTQYF